One and the same sample provided the 18 T cell receptor beta chains below, sequenced in a study of T cell clonality in common variable immunodeficiency. General study findings and limits: Reportedly, TCR beta sequences from common variable immunodeficiency showed fewer deletions and N-nucleotide insertions.

The assay was immunoSEQ multiplex PCR, and TCRdb's table has in-frame clones only and misses some. The specimen has 25,000 to 30,000 clones, none found just once. No antigen has been identified for these receptors. The sequenced material came from peripheral blood mononuclear cells. The receptors were gathered from a human donor with common variable immunodeficiency.

This CDR3 is CASTVGTPYGYTF. The sequenced part of the CDR3 DNA is TGTGCCAGTACCGTCGGGACTCCCTATGGC. V and J are TRBV19 and TRBJ1-2; D perhaps matches TRBD1 (5 bases). The CDR3 is cut off 3 residues early in the read; its end comes from the germline J gene. CDR1 is LNHDA, CDR2 SQIVND, per germline (reference sequence). The CDR3 is 13 amino acids. V gave up 7 bases and J gave up 4 bases, with 13 bases separating them. Supplemented by reference TRBV19 and TRBJ1-2, the full variable domain reads DGGITQSPKYLFRKEGQNVTLSCEQNLNHDAMYWYRQDPGQGLRLIYYSQIVNDFQKGDIAEGYSVSREKKESFPLTVTSAQKNPTAFYLCASTVGTPYGYTFGSGTRLTVV.

This clone was seen a few times. The read comes to an end 3 residues before the CDR3 does, leaving the germline J gene to fill in the end. The chain is built from TRBV19 and TRBJ1-3; D remains unclear. The V gene lost 3 bases and the J gene lost 0 bases, with 12 bases spanning the gap. The CDR3 is 16 amino acids. Germline CDR1 and CDR2: LNHDA and SQIVND (reference sequence). The covered CDR3 bases are TGTGCCAGTAGTATCCCTGGCACCGTCTCTGGAAACACC. Its protein product is CASSIPGTVSGNT. In full, the CDR3 is CASSIPGTVSGNTIYF.

This clone was detected a few times. Sequencing ends 3 residues short of the CDR3 end; the germline J gene provides the rest. The chain carries TRBV18 and TRBJ2-5; D not resolved. CDR3 length: 14 residues. V lost 1 base and J 4 bases, leaving 10 bases between the germline ends. CDR1 KGHSH and CDR2 LQKENI come from the germline V gene. Incomplete CDR3 DNA: TGTGCCAGCTCACCACGAGCCCTACCAGAGACC. Amino acids: CASSPRALPET. From start to end, the CDR3 is CASSPRALPETQYF.

This clone showed up many times. The CDR3 end lies 3 residues beyond the end of the read and is filled in from the germline J gene. This chain joins TRBV7-2 and TRBJ2-7; 8 positions agree with TRBD1. Germline assignment: CDR1 SGHTA and CDR2 FQGNSA. The CDR3 spans 14 residues. The J segment lost 3 bases and the V segment lost 4 bases, leaving 5 bases of the junction unmatched. This CDR3 is CASSYTGGDYEQYF. The CDR3 DNA, read in part, is TGTGCCAGCAGCTACACAGGGGGAGACTACGAG.

This clone was detected many times. The CDR3 sequence is CAWSVVGTSGYNEQFF. CDR3 DNA (partial): TGTGCCTGGAGTGTCGTAGGGACTAGCGGCTACAATGAG. V is TRBV30 and J is TRBJ2-1, with 11 bases lining up with TRBD2. The CDR3 end is not reached by the read, which stops 3 residues before it; the germline J gene fills it in. Trimming took 0 bases from V and 3 from J; bases not matched to a gene: 4. The CDR3 runs 16 residues. Germline CDR1 reads GTSNPN; CDR2 reads SVGIG (reference sequence).

This clone was observed at least ten times. The CDR3 goes on 3 residues after the read ends, and that part is filled in from the germline J gene. The chain couples TRBV2 to TRBJ2-7; TRBD2 is a possible D gene (6 bases). The CDR3 loop spans 15 amino acids. Trimming took 3 bases from V and 0 from J, leaving 12 bases between them. In germline, CDR1 is SNHLY, CDR2 FYNNEI. CDR3 loop: CASSEARGSSYEQYF. Incomplete CDR3 DNA: TGTGCCAGCAGTGAGGCCCGGGGGAGCTCCTACGAG.

A few counts support this clone. The CDR3 is cut off 3 residues early in the read; its end comes from the germline J gene. V is TRBV11-2 and J is TRBJ2-1, with a weak D call TRBD1 (6 bases). Germline CDR1 reads SGHAT; CDR2 reads FQNNGV. V gave up 6 bases and J gave up 5 bases, with 11 bases separating them. The CDR3 spans 13 residues. The DNA read from the CDR3 is TGTGCCAGCAGTGGACAGCGAGACAATGAG. Amino acids: CASSGQRDNE. The full CDR3 protein reads CASSGQRDNEQFF.

This clone was recorded at least ten times. The read terminates 3 residues ahead of where the CDR3 ends, so the germline J gene completes it. This chain connects TRBV5-1 to TRBJ2-5; a weak D match, TRBD2 (6 bases). CDR3 length: 15 amino acids. With 3 bases removed from V and 5 bases from J, the gap between germline ends came to 17 bases. Germline CDR1 reads SGHRS; CDR2 reads YFSETQ. The CDR3 loop reads CASSSGPGVRETQYF. CDR3 DNA, as far as it was read: TGCGCCAGCAGCTCGGGCCCGGGGGTCAGGGAGACC.

This clone was observed at least ten times. The read gets to within 3 residues of the CDR3 end, and the germline J gene fills in the rest. The chain employs TRBV18 and TRBJ2-3; D remains unclear. The germline V gene has CDR1 KGHSH and CDR2 LQKENI. V was pared by 7 bases and J by 2 bases, with 10 bases between. This CDR3 contains 13 residues. CDR3 amino acids: CASCDRATDTQYF. The sequenced part of the CDR3 DNA is TGTGCCAGCTGCGATAGGGCCACAGATACG.

In its sample, this clone was seen many times. The read falls 3 residues short of the CDR3 end, and the missing part is taken from the germline J gene. The gene calls are TRBV7-6 and TRBJ1-1; TRBD1 is a possible D gene (6 bases). The CDR3 totals 13 residues. Germline V gene lookup returns CDR1 SGHVS and CDR2 FNYEAQ. The germline V and J ends were trimmed by 6 bases and 4 bases, with 12 bases remaining between them. The CDR3 here is CASSSGVRTEAFF. CDR3 DNA, as far as it was read: TGTGCCAGCAGTTCAGGGGTTCGCACTGAA.

For this clone: The read gets to within 3 residues of the CDR3 end, and the germline J gene fills in the rest. J is TRBJ1-2 and V is TRBV6-2 or TRBV6-3; D uncertain. Germline V gene lookup returns CDR1 MNHEY and CDR2 SVGEGT. V was cut by 0 bases and J by 5 bases, with 16 bases left in between. The CDR3 sequence is 16 residues long. CDR3 loop: CASSYSGRHFGYGYTF. The covered CDR3 bases are TGTGCCAGCAGTTACTCGGGCAGACACTTTGGGTATGGC.

The table lists this clone with many counts. The read ends 3 residues shy of where the CDR3 ends; the end is completed using the germline J gene. The V and J genes are TRBV19 and TRBJ2-7; the match to TRBD1 covers 9 bases. Germline loops: CDR1 LNHDA, CDR2 SQIVND (reference sequence). This CDR3 is built from 14 residues. The V segment lost 6 bases and the J segment 3 bases; nucleotides outside the gene matches: 6. The CDR3 sequence: CASRPGTGYYEQYF. CDR3 bases read: TGTGCCAGTAGACCCGGGACAGGGTACTACGAG. Supplemented by reference TRBV19 and TRBJ2-7, the full variable domain reads DGGITQSPKYLFRKEGQNVTLSCEQNLNHDAMYWYRQDPGQGLRLIYYSQIVNDFQKGDIAEGYSVSREKKESFPLTVTSAQKNPTAFYLCASRPGTGYYEQYFGPGTRLTVT.

This clone was seen repeatedly, ten times or more. Sequencing ends 3 residues short of the CDR3 end; the germline J gene provides the rest. The genes are TRBV6-2 or TRBV6-3 and TRBJ2-2; 8 bases are shared with TRBD1. The CDR3 covers 15 residues. V gave up 5 bases and J gave up 1 base; unmatched junction bases: 3. Germline loops: CDR1 MNHEY, CDR2 SVGEGT. The DNA read from the CDR3 is TGTGCCAGCAGTAAAGACAGGGGGAACACCGGGGAG. As protein: CASSKDRGNTGE. From start to end, the CDR3 is CASSKDRGNTGELFF.

This clone was seen at least ten times. The CDR3 end is not reached by the read, which stops 3 residues before it; the germline J gene fills it in. The chain is built from TRBV14 and TRBJ2-3, with D possibly matching TRBD2 (6 bases). This CDR3 has 12 residues. Germline CDR1 is SGHDN and CDR2 is FVKESK. The CDR3 is CASSQDRGSQYF. The DNA read from the CDR3 is TGTGCCAGCAGCCAAGATCGGGGGTCG.

This clone was detected ten times or more. The missing CDR3 end, 3 residues past where the read stops, is filled in from the germline J gene. The chain joins TRBV30 to TRBJ2-2, with 12 bases aligning to TRBD2. Germline CDR1 reads GTSNPN; CDR2 reads SVGIG (reference sequence). This CDR3 is 16 amino acids long. The J segment lost 5 bases and the V segment lost 0 bases, leaving 4 bases of the junction unmatched. The CDR3 bases that were read are TGTGCCTGGAGTGTACTAGCGGGAGGTCGTACCGGGGAG. Translation gives CAWSVLAGGRTGE. The complete CDR3 reads CAWSVLAGGRTGELFF.

This clone was seen ten or more times. The read terminates 3 residues ahead of where the CDR3 ends, so the germline J gene completes it. The V gene is TRBV19, the J gene TRBJ1-2, with a tentative D call TRBD1 (5 bases). Germline CDR1 and CDR2: LNHDA and SQIVND (reference sequence). The V end lost 7 bases, the J end lost 3 bases, and 12 bases lay between the germline ends. The CDR3 spans 13 residues. The CDR3 spells CASTKQAYYGYTF. Incomplete CDR3 DNA: TGTGCCAGTACTAAACAGGCGTACTATGGC.

This clone was detected only a few times. The read ends 3 residues early relative to the CDR3; the germline J gene fills the gap. V is TRBV19 and J is TRBJ2-7, with a tentative D call TRBD1 (6 bases). The CDR3 covers 15 residues. The V end was cut by 7 bases, the J end by 4 bases, with 20 bases between. Germline CDR1 is LNHDA and CDR2 is SQIVND (reference sequence). Incomplete CDR3 DNA: TGTGCCAGTAAAGAGGTCTGGGACACCGGATACGAG. Its protein is CASKEVWDTGYE. The entire CDR3 reads CASKEVWDTGYEQYF.

In this sample, this clone turned up many times. From the germline J gene comes the end of the CDR3, since the read stops 3 residues before it. This rearrangement joins TRBV28 to TRBJ2-5; weak D call: TRBD2 (6 bases). Germline CDR1 reads MDHEN; CDR2 reads SYDVKM. V lost 6 bases, J lost 7 bases, and 15 bases lay in between. This CDR3 has 13 amino acids. Partial CDR3 DNA: TGTGCCAGCAGCAGGGACTCCCGCGTGACC. This gives the protein CASSRDSRVT. The CDR3 reads in full as CASSRDSRVTQYF.